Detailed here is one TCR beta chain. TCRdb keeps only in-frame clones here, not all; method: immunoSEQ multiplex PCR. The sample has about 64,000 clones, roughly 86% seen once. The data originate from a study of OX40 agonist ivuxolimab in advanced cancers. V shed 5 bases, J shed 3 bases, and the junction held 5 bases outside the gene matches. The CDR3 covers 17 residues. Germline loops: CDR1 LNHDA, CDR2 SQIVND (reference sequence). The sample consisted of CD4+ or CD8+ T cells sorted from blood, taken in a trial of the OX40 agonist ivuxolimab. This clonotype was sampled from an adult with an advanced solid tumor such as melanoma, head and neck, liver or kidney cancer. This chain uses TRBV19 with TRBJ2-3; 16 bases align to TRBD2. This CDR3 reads CASSPGTSGRDTDTQYF. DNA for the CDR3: TGTGCCAGTAGTCCCGGGACTAGCGGGAGGGATACAGATACGCAGTATTTT. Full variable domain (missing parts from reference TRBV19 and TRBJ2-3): DGGITQSPKYLFRKEGQNVTLSCEQNLNHDAMYWYRQDPGQGLRLIYYSQIVNDFQKGDIAEGYSVSREKKESFPLTVTSAQKNPTAFYLCASSPGTSGRDTDTQYFGPGTRLTVL.